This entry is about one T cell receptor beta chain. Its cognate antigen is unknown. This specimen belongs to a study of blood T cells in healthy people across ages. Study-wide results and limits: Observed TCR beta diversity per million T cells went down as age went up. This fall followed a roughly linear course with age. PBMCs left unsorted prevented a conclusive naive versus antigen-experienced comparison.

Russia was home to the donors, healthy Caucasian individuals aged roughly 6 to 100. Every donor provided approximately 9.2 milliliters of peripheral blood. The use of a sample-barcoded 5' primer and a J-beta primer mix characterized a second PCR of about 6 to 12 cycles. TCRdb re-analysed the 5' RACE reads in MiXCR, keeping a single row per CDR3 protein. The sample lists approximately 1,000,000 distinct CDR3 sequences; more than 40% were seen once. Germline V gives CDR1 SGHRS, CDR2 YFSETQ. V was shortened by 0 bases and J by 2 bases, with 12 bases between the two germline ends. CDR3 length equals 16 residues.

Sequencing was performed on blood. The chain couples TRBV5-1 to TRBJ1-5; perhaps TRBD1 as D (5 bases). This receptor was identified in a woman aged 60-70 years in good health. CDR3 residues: CASSLGGVEGNQPQHF. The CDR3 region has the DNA TGCGCCAGCAGCTTGGGGGGGGTCGAAGGCAATCAGCCCCAGCATTTT.